The 30 T cell receptor beta chains in this list originate from one sample, sequenced in a study of cytomegalovirus exposure and HLA in healthy donors. The PCR ran on 60 Vbeta and 13 Jbeta primers. The protocol was immunoSEQ multiplex PCR, while the TCRdb copy is restricted to in-frame clones and leaves out a portion. This sample has under 200,000 clones, with over 75% found just once. Sequencing used PBMCs. The receptor set was obtained from a man between 60 and 75 years old in good health and CMV-seronegative.

The chain joins TRBV28 to TRBJ2-7; 11 positions agree with TRBD1. The V gene end was trimmed by 5 bases and the J gene end by 7 bases; junction bases not matched to a gene: 16. This CDR3 is built from 17 residues. Germline V gene data show CDR1 as MDHEN and CDR2 as SYDVKM. The chain's CDR3 is CASSPSHGQGATGEQYF. CDR3 DNA: TGTGCCAGCAGTCCATCCCACGGACAGGGGGCAACGGGGGAGCAGTACTTC. Filled out from reference TRBV28 and TRBJ2-7, the complete variable domain reads DVKVTQSSRYLVKRTGEKVFLECVQDMDHENMFWYRQDPGLGLRLIYFSYDVKMKEKGDIPEGYSVSREKKERFSLILESASTNQTSMYLCASSPSHGQGATGEQYFGPGTRLTVT.

The sample holds a few counts of this clone. The chain couples TRBV6-5 to TRBJ1-1, with 9 bases aligning to TRBD1. J was trimmed by 1 base and V by 11 bases; bases with no gene match: 8. CDR1 and CDR2 from the germline V gene are MNHEY and SVGAGI. CDR3 length equals 14 residues. The chain's CDR3 is CAVKGQGRNTEAFF. The CDR3 nucleotides are TGTGCCGTCAAAGGACAGGGGCGGAACACTGAAGCTTTCTTT.

Points on this clone: The junction departs from the called germline gene at one end, perhaps through a read error. The CDR3 nucleotides are TGTGCCCGCAGGGTATCAGGGAATCAGCCCCAGCATTTT. This translates into CARRVSGNQPQHF. J is TRBJ1-5 and V is TRBV6-1; TRBD1 is a possible D gene (5 bases). The germline CDR1 and CDR2 sequences are MNHNS and SASEGT. The CDR3 sequence is 13 residues long.

This clone came up once. This chain joins TRBV6-6 and TRBJ1-1, with D unclear. Germline CDR1 MNHNY, CDR2 SVGAGI (reference sequence). V dropped 4 bases and J dropped 1 base, with 7 bases sitting between them. The CDR3 spans 13 residues. The DNA of the CDR3 is TGTGCCAGCAGTTCTTTGGCGAACACTGAAGCTTTCTTT. This encodes CASSSLANTEAFF.

This sequence joins TRBV27 and TRBJ1-6, with 9 bases aligning to TRBD1. This CDR3 spans 15 amino acids. Germline CDR1 and CDR2: MNHEY and SMNVEV (reference sequence). V trimming: 4 bases; J trimming: 7 bases; junction bases outside the gene matches: 5. The CDR3 spells CASSSGTGRNSPLHF. The CDR3 bases are TGTGCCAGCAGTTCGGGGACAGGGCGAAATTCACCCCTCCACTTT.

The chain uses TRBV6-5 and TRBJ1-4; 7 bases agree with TRBD1. This CDR3 has 13 residues. CDR1 and CDR2 (germline): MNHEY, SVGAGI. V lost 8 bases to trimming and J lost 7 bases; unmatched junction nucleotides: 7. Here the CDR3 reads CASRGGLFEKLFF. The CDR3 region has the DNA TGTGCCAGCCGAGGGGGCTTATTTGAAAAACTGTTTTTT.

This clone has just a few counts. This chain connects TRBV2 to TRBJ2-5, with D hard to call. V was pared by 11 bases and J by 4 bases, with 20 bases between. Germline CDR1 and CDR2: SNHLY and FYNNEI. This CDR3 contains 14 residues. The CDR3: CAGGASLSGETQYF. The DNA of the CDR3 is TGTGCCGGCGGTGCCAGTCTCTCGGGAGAGACCCAGTACTTC.

V gene TRBV9 combines with J gene TRBJ1-4; 7 bases match TRBD1. This CDR3 has 17 amino acids. J was trimmed by 0 bases and V by 3 bases; bases with no gene match: 8. Per germline, CDR1 SGDLS and CDR2 YYNGEE. The CDR3 protein is CASSATGETTTNEKLFF. CDR3 nucleotides: TGTGCCAGCAGCGCTACAGGGGAGACAACAACTAATGAAAAACTGTTTTTT.

J is TRBJ2-4 and V is TRBV5-1; unclear D gene. The V gene lost 0 bases and the J gene lost 2 bases, with 9 bases spanning the gap. From germline, CDR1 is SGHRS and CDR2 YFSETQ. The CDR3 length is 15 residues. The CDR3 reads CASSLEGGTKNIQYF. CDR3 DNA sequence: TGCGCCAGCAGCTTGGAAGGCGGAACCAAAAACATTCAGTACTTC. The full variable domain, in which reference TRBV5-1 and TRBJ2-4 provide the parts outside the CDR3, is KAGVTQTPRYLIKTRGQQVTLSCSPISGHRSVSWYQQTPGQGLQFLFEYFSETQRNKGNFPGRFSGRQFSNSRSEMNVSTLELGDSALYLCASSLEGGTKNIQYFGAGTRLSVL.

This chain uses TRBV5-8 with TRBJ1-1, with a weak D call TRBD1 (5 bases). CDR1 is SGHTS and CDR2 is YDEGEE in the germline V gene. The length of the CDR3 is 16 residues. Deletions cut 6 bases from V and 3 bases from J, with 21 bases between. CDR3 sequence reads: CASTSFGGAGDTEAFF. Written as DNA, the CDR3 is TGTGCCAGCACTTCCTTTGGCGGGGCCGGGGACACTGAAGCTTTCTTT.

The chain employs TRBV7-9 and TRBJ1-1; the D is unclear. The ends were cut back, 2 bases at V and 1 base at J, with 8 bases in the middle. The germline CDR1 and CDR2 sequences are SEHNR and FQNEAQ (reference sequence). CDR3 length: 14 amino acids. CDR3 nucleotides: TGTGCCAGCAGCTTAAAACTCACGAACACTGAAGCTTTCTTT. Translated: CASSLKLTNTEAFF.

This chain connects TRBV28 to TRBJ2-5; tentative D call: TRBD1 (6 bases). There are 16 residues in the CDR3. V was clipped by 3 bases and J by 1 base, with 15 bases between them. CDR1 is MDHEN and CDR2 is SYDVKM in the germline V gene. The CDR3 protein is CASSFSTGRLQETQYF. Written as DNA, the CDR3 is TGTGCCAGCAGTTTTTCGACAGGTCGGCTCCAAGAGACCCAGTACTTC.

This clone has just one count. The rearrangement joins TRBV27 to TRBJ2-3; 10 positions agree with TRBD1. Trimming removed 8 bases from V and 6 bases from J; junction bases left unmatched: 5. This CDR3 region has 13 residues. Germline CDR1 and CDR2: MNHEY and SMNVEV (reference sequence). CDR3 region: CASGQGVADTQYF. In DNA, the CDR3 is TGTGCCAGCGGACAGGGGGTAGCGGATACGCAGTATTTT.

The V and J genes are TRBV18 and TRBJ1-1; tentatively, D is TRBD1 (5 bases). Trimming took 3 bases from V and 0 from J, leaving 11 bases between them. The CDR3 totals 15 residues. From germline, CDR1 is KGHSH and CDR2 LQKENI. The CDR3 reads CASSPGPGMNTEAFF. CDR3 DNA: TGTGCCAGCTCACCCGGCCCAGGGATGAACACTGAAGCTTTCTTT. The full variable domain, rest sourced from reference TRBV18 and TRBJ1-1, is NAGVMQNPRHLVRRRGQEARLRCSPMKGHSHVYWYRQLPEEGLKFMVYLQKENIIDESGMPKERFSAEFPKEGPSILRIQQVVRGDSAAYFCASSPGPGMNTEAFFGQGTRLTVV.

The rearrangement joins TRBV10-3 to TRBJ2-1, with TRBD2 identical over 12 bases. With V trimmed by 8 bases and J by 7 bases, 9 bases remained unmatched. The CDR3 loop spans 15 amino acids. Germline lookup yields CDR1 ENHRY and CDR2 SYGVKD. CDR3 nucleotide sequence: TGTGCCATCTCCCCTAGCGGGGGGGCGGAAAATGAGCAGTTCTTC. Its translation: CAISPSGGAENEQFF.

The rearrangement joins TRBV5-1 to TRBJ2-2; D may be TRBD1 (6 bases). Germline V gene data show CDR1 as SGHRS and CDR2 as YFSETQ. Trimming shortened V by 3 bases and J by 5 bases, and 14 bases separated the two germline ends. The CDR3 covers 15 residues. CDR3 coding DNA: TGCGCCAGCAGCTCGGACAGAAGGACTACCGGGGAGCTGTTTTTT. Its protein is CASSSDRRTTGELFF.

The V call is TRBV28, the J call TRBJ1-4; D not resolved. CDR3 length: 15 amino acids. Germline CDR1 MDHEN, CDR2 SYDVKM. Trimming removed 2 bases at V and 8 bases at J, with 15 bases between. CDR3 sequence reads: CASSLPGEGREKLFF. The CDR3 bases are TGTGCCAGCAGTTTACCTGGGGAAGGGAGGGAAAAACTGTTTTTT.

This chain joins TRBV27 and TRBJ1-6, with TRBD1 as a possible D gene (6 bases). CDR1 and CDR2 (germline): MNHEY, SMNVEV (reference sequence). V was shortened by 6 bases and J by 9 bases, with 9 bases between the two germline ends. The CDR3 runs to 12 residues. DNA of the CDR3: TGTGCCAGCAGCCTCAGGGGTTCACCCCTCCACTTT. Translated, it gives CASSLRGSPLHF.

The genes are TRBV6-6 and TRBJ2-7, with TRBD2 matching 10 bases. CDR1 and CDR2 (germline): MNHNY, SVGAGI (reference sequence). The CDR3 is made up of 16 amino acids. The junction had 8 bases not matched to a gene; V was cut back by 6 bases and J by 0 bases. CDR3 DNA: TGTGCCAGCAGCCCAACTAGCGGGGCCAACTCCTACGAGCAGTACTTC. Protein sequence: CASSPTSGANSYEQYF.

This clone was picked up a small number of times. The rearrangement uses TRBV7-9 and TRBJ1-5; D remains unclear. From germline, CDR1 is SEHNR and CDR2 FQNEAQ (reference sequence). This CDR3 spans 14 amino acids. Trimming stripped 8 bases from V and 1 base from J, with 12 bases between. The DNA of the CDR3 is TGTGCCAGCTCCCGGTCGTCCAGCAATCAGCCCCAGCATTTT. Translated, it gives CASSRSSSNQPQHF. The complete variable domain, with remaining parts taken from reference TRBV7-9 and TRBJ1-5, reads DTGVSQNPRHKITKRGQNVTFRCDPISEHNRLYWYRQTLGQGPEFLTYFQNEAQLEKSRLLSDRFSAERPKGSFSTLEIQRTEQGDSAMYLCASSRSSSNQPQHFGDGTRLSIL.

This chain connects TRBV27 to TRBJ1-4, with 9 bases lining up with TRBD1. The germline V gene has CDR1 MNHEY and CDR2 SMNVEV (reference sequence). This CDR3 is 18 amino acids long. Losses at the gene ends were 3 bases for V and 4 bases for J; bases not matched to a gene: 12. Written as DNA, the CDR3 is TGTGCCAGCAGTTTGGGACAGGGCTCTTCGTACGGTAATGAAAAACTGTTTTTT. Protein product: CASSLGQGSSYGNEKLFF.

This sequence joins TRBV28 and TRBJ1-1; D gene unclear. This CDR3 spans 15 amino acids. The germline CDR1 and CDR2 sequences are MDHEN and SYDVKM. With 2 bases removed from V and 0 bases from J, the gap between germline ends came to 10 bases. CDR3: CASSLPGKLNTEAFF. CDR3 coding DNA: TGTGCCAGCAGTTTACCAGGCAAGCTGAACACTGAAGCTTTCTTT.

CDR3 sequence reads: CASSIRSIGTSSNQPQHF. The CDR3 DNA reads TGTGCCAGTAGTATTAGGTCTATCGGGACAAGTAGCAATCAGCCCCAGCATTTT. The genes are TRBV19 and TRBJ1-5; perhaps TRBD1 as D (6 bases). Trimming left V 3 bases short and J 0 bases short, with 18 bases between. The CDR3 is made up of 18 amino acids. Germline V gives CDR1 LNHDA, CDR2 SQIVND (reference sequence).

Points on this clone: One junction end does not reproduce the germline sequence, and a read error may be involved. This chain links TRBV9 with TRBJ2-3, with TRBD2 matching 8 bases. The germline CDR1 and CDR2 sequences are SGDLS and YYNGEE. CDR3 length: 14 residues. CDR3: CASSEPGGADTRYF. CDR3 in DNA: TGTGCCAGCAGCGAGCCGGGGGGGGCAGATACGCGGTATTTT.

V and J are TRBV5-6 and TRBJ1-2; 8 nucleotides agree with TRBD1. This CDR3 is built from 13 residues. Germline CDR1 is SGHDT and CDR2 is YYEEEE. Unmatched junction bases numbered 6, after V lost 5 bases and J lost 6 bases. As DNA, the CDR3 is TGTGCCAGCAGTAGGACAGGGACGAATGGCTACACCTTC. This translates into CASSRTGTNGYTF.

The chain joins TRBV28 to TRBJ1-2; tentative D call: TRBD1 (5 bases). V gave up 6 bases and J gave up 1 base, with 12 bases separating them. The CDR3 is 14 amino acids. Germline V gene data show CDR1 as MDHEN and CDR2 as SYDVKM. In DNA, the CDR3 is TGTGCCAGCAGGCTACGAAGGGGTAACTATGGCTACACCTTC. The encoded protein is CASRLRRGNYGYTF.

The rearrangement joins TRBV15 to TRBJ2-7; possible D gene TRBD2, 6 bases. The CDR3 covers 15 residues. Germline CDR1 LNHNV, CDR2 YYDKDF (reference sequence). Trimming removed 3 bases from V and 1 base from J, with 13 bases in between. The CDR3 region is CATSSRGLGSYEQYF. The CDR3 nucleotides read TGTGCCACCAGCAGCCGGGGACTGGGGTCCTACGAGCAGTACTTC.

This chain uses TRBV27 with TRBJ2-3, with 7 bases identical to TRBD1. Trimming took 8 bases from V and 6 from J; bases not matched to a gene: 11. The germline V gene encodes CDR1 MNHEY and CDR2 SMNVEV (reference sequence). CDR3 size: 14 residues. The CDR3 here is CASRLGTAWDTQYF. In DNA, the CDR3 is TGTGCCAGCCGTCTCGGGACAGCCTGGGATACGCAGTATTTT.

The chain combines TRBV6-6 with TRBJ1-2; weak D call: TRBD1 (6 bases). The CDR3 contains 14 residues. Per germline, CDR1 MNHNY and CDR2 SVGAGI (reference sequence). The germline V and J ends were trimmed by 8 bases and 6 bases, with 19 bases remaining between them. The DNA for the CDR3 is TGTGCCAGCCGCTTTGACAGGAATGACCATGGCTACACCTTC. Amino acids: CASRFDRNDHGYTF.

The chain recombines TRBV27 with TRBJ1-2; 7 nucleotides agree with TRBD1. CDR1 and CDR2 from the germline V gene are MNHEY and SMNVEV (reference sequence). The ends lost 5 bases at V and 6 bases at J; junction bases unmatched: 12. The CDR3 totals 15 residues. This CDR3 reads CASSPLLTGTHGYTF. Written as DNA, the CDR3 is TGTGCCAGCAGTCCGCTACTGACAGGGACCCATGGCTACACCTTC.